This TCR beta chain derives from a study of T and B cells in COVID-19 patients. Study information: Peripheral blood came from COVID-19 patients with active infection or after recovery. Of around 21 active-infection patients, more than 9 were critically ill with mechanical ventilation or extracorporeal membrane oxygenation. About 90% of the roughly 20 active-infection patients had comorbidities associated with unfavorable COVID-19 outcome. Whole-study results and caveats: CD4+, regulatory T cell, CD8+ and sorted SARS-CoV-2-responsive or tetramer+ T cells were not yet sequenced.

This clonotype was counted at least ten times. What it binds is unknown. Multiplex PCR with BIOMED2 TRB-A/B primer pools amplified TRB rearrangements. TCRdb used MiXCR to reprocess the multiplex PCR reads, holding one entry per CDR3 protein. The data contain approximately 18,000 distinct CDR3 sequences, roughly 28% of them seen just once; the ten biggest clones take up 4.5%. From blood, roughly 240-550 ng of genomic DNA served as TRB template. The CDR3 runs to 16 residues. Trimming stripped 8 bases from V and 0 bases from J, with 19 bases between. Germline V gives CDR1 LNHDA, CDR2 SQIVND (reference sequence).

The chain uses TRBV19 and TRBJ1-1; D remains ambiguous. Sequenced input: blood. The sequence came from a human donor who had recovered from COVID-19. The CDR3 here is CASPAGRFYMNTEAFF. The CDR3 region has the DNA TGTGCCAGTCCCGCCGGGAGGTTTTACATGAACACTGAAGCTTTCTTT.